This passage covers 19 T cell receptor beta chains from one sample sequenced in a study of T-cell reconstitution after alpha-beta-depleted transplantation in children. Using unique molecular identifiers, the investigators prepared the TCRbeta library. TCRdb re-analysed the PCR reads in MiXCR, keeping a single row per CDR3 protein. The data hold 190,000 or so distinct CDR3 sequences, with roughly 6% observed a single time. The sequencing here drew on PBMCs, taken before TCRalphabeta/CD19-depleted stem cell transplant. Receptors were obtained from a girl less than two years old with combined immunodeficiency, due to receive a stem cell transplant.

This clonotype was seen at least ten times. The V gene is TRBV12-3 or TRBV12-4, the J gene TRBJ1-1, with D possibly being TRBD1 (6 bases). This CDR3 has 15 residues. Between the trimmed V and J ends, which lost 6 bases and 3 bases, there was a span of 17 bases. In DNA, the CDR3 is TGTGCCAGCAGCAGGGCTTGGGGGCTGGACACTGAAGCTTTCTTT. Amino acids: CASSRAWGLDTEAFF.

At least ten counts were recorded for this clonotype. V is TRBV4-3 and J is TRBJ2-5; D is possibly TRBD1 or TRBD2 (5 bases each). V lost 6 bases to trimming and J lost 8 bases, with 22 bases between them. The germline V gene encodes CDR1 LGHNA and CDR2 YSLEER. CDR3 length equals 15 residues. The CDR3 DNA reads as TGCGCCAGCAGTCAGGGTAGAGGGGCGGTGGACACCCAGTACTTC. Protein product: CASSQGRGAVDTQYF.

This clonotype was observed many times. This chain connects TRBV28 to TRBJ1-6; D might be TRBD1 (6 bases). The V and J ends lost 2 bases and 8 bases respectively, with 13 bases between them. CDR1 and CDR2 (germline): MDHEN, SYDVKM. The CDR3 runs to 15 residues. CDR3 nucleotides: TGTGCCAGCAGTTTAACGGCAGGGGAAGATTCACCCCTCCACTTT. Translated, it gives CASSLTAGEDSPLHF.

This clonotype was counted many times. The chain recombines TRBV10-3 with TRBJ2-1; TRBD2 matches at 11 bases. From germline, CDR1 is ENHRY and CDR2 SYGVKD. The CDR3 extends over 15 amino acids. V trimming: 5 bases; J trimming: 4 bases; junction bases outside the gene matches: 4. CDR3 nucleotides: TGTGCCATCAGTTCTTCTAGCGGGGGGTACAATGAGCAGTTCTTC. Its translation: CAISSSSGGYNEQFF.

This clonotype was seen ten or more times. The chain links TRBV28 to TRBJ2-5, with a tentative D call TRBD1 (6 bases). The V end was cut by 0 bases, the J end by 6 bases, with 11 bases between. Per the germline V gene, CDR1 is MDHEN and CDR2 is SYDVKM. The CDR3 length is 14 residues. The CDR3 region has the DNA TGTGCCAGCAGTTTATGGGGGGCAGAGAAGACCCAGTACTTC. Residues: CASSLWGAEKTQYF.

The chain has TRBV20-1 and TRBJ2-3, with 8 nucleotides matching TRBD1. The trim removed 7 bases at V and 6 bases at J, leaving 12 bases unmatched. Germline CDR1 DFQATT, CDR2 SNEGSKA (reference sequence). There are 14 residues in the CDR3. This chain's CDR3 is CSVPGQADLDTQYF. The CDR3 bases are TGCAGTGTTCCGGGACAGGCGGATTTGGATACGCAGTATTTT.

This clonotype was observed at least ten times. The V call is TRBV28, the J call TRBJ2-5; D tentatively fits TRBD1 or TRBD2 (5 bases each). CDR3 length: 16 amino acids. Trimming stripped 4 bases from V and 2 bases from J, with 17 bases between. Germline V gene data show CDR1 as MDHEN and CDR2 as SYDVKM. The CDR3 nucleotides are TGTGCCAGCAGTTATGGGGGAGTGGATTGGCAAGAGACCCAGTACTTC. Its translation is CASSYGGVDWQETQYF. The full variable domain, in which reference TRBV28 and TRBJ2-5 provide the parts outside the CDR3, is DVKVTQSSRYLVKRTGEKVFLECVQDMDHENMFWYRQDPGLGLRLIYFSYDVKMKEKGDIPEGYSVSREKKERFSLILESASTNQTSMYLCASSYGGVDWQETQYFGPGTRLLVL.

This clonotype was counted many times. The CDR3 loop reads CASRDSSSGANVLTF. The CDR3, as DNA: TGTGCCAGCCGGGACTCATCCTCTGGGGCCAACGTCCTGACTTTC. This chain uses TRBV28 with TRBJ2-6; the D gene is possibly TRBD2 (6 bases). CDR1 and CDR2 (germline): MDHEN, SYDVKM. The ends were cut back, 8 bases at V and 0 bases at J, with 11 bases in the middle. The CDR3 is 15 amino acids.

This clonotype has ten or more counts. This rearrangement joins TRBV5-6 to TRBJ1-2; no clear D. Germline V gene lookup returns CDR1 SGHDT and CDR2 YYEEEE. There are 15 residues in the CDR3. V was trimmed by 0 bases and J by 5 bases, leaving 14 bases between them. Here the CDR3 reads CASSLATLVFYGYTF. CDR3 bases: TGTGCCAGCAGCTTGGCCACATTGGTGTTTTATGGCTACACCTTC.

Many counts were recorded for this clonotype. The gene calls are TRBV12-3 or TRBV12-4 and TRBJ2-2; a weak D match, TRBD1 (5 bases). This CDR3 is built from 15 residues. The V and J ends lost 3 bases and 5 bases respectively, with 13 bases between them. The CDR3 nucleotides read TGTGCCAGCAGTTTTAGGGGCGTATCGACCGGGGAGCTGTTTTTT. Translating gives CASSFRGVSTGELFF.

Ten or more counts support this clonotype. The J gene is TRBJ2-3, the V gene TRBV27; 8 bases fit TRBD2. Germline V gene lookup returns CDR1 MNHEY and CDR2 SMNVEV (reference sequence). V was pared by 2 bases and J by 4 bases, with 8 bases of the junction left unmatched. There are 16 residues in the CDR3. CDR3 protein: CASSLISGNLADTQYF. In DNA, the CDR3 is TGTGCCAGCAGTTTAATTAGCGGGAACTTGGCAGATACGCAGTATTTT.

This clonotype was seen ten or more times. The gene calls are TRBV4-2 and TRBJ2-1, with 13 bases fitting TRBD2. With 4 bases clipped from V and 0 bases from J, the junction kept 6 bases outside the gene matches. This CDR3 comprises 18 residues. The germline V gene has CDR1 LGHNA and CDR2 YNFKEQ. Written as DNA, the CDR3 is TGTGCCAGCAGCCCCGGGACTAGCGGGGTATACTCCTACAATGAGCAGTTCTTC. This encodes CASSPGTSGVYSYNEQFF.

The sample holds a few counts of this clonotype. The V call is TRBV20-1, the J call TRBJ2-3, with D perhaps matching TRBD1 or TRBD2 (5 bases each). Trimming stripped 4 bases from V and 4 bases from J, with 12 bases between. Looked up from germline, CDR1 is DFQATT and CDR2 is SNEGSKA (reference sequence). The CDR3 is 13 amino acids. Here the CDR3 reads CSAKEGFPDTQYF. The CDR3 DNA reads as TGCAGTGCTAAAGAGGGGTTCCCAGATACGCAGTATTTT.

This clonotype was found many times. The V call is TRBV6-2 or TRBV6-3, the J call TRBJ1-5, with 9 bases matching TRBD1. The trim removed 1 base at V and 0 bases at J, leaving 10 bases unmatched. Germline CDR1 MNHEY, CDR2 SVGEGT. This CDR3 spans 19 amino acids. The CDR3, as DNA: TGTGCCAGCAGTTACTTCTCCGGGACAGGGCTTTATAGCAATCAGCCCCAGCATTTT. Amino acids: CASSYFSGTGLYSNQPQHF.

This clonotype was recorded a few times. The chain recombines TRBV7-9 with TRBJ2-1, with D possibly TRBD2 on 7 matching bases. This CDR3 is 15 amino acids long. V was trimmed by 0 bases and J by 8 bases, leaving 14 bases between them. Germline lookup yields CDR1 SEHNR and CDR2 FQNEAQ (reference sequence). CDR3 amino acids: CASSLAGGAIDEQFF. CDR3 sequence (DNA): TGTGCCAGCAGCTTAGCAGGGGGGGCCATCGATGAGCAGTTCTTC.

This clonotype turned up a few times. The chain recombines TRBV4-1 with TRBJ2-7, with TRBD1 matching over 7 bases. Per germline, CDR1 MGHRA and CDR2 YSYEKL. With 0 bases clipped from V and 6 bases from J, the junction kept 5 bases outside the gene matches. The CDR3 is 14 residues long. CDR3 protein: CASSQEPTGAEQYF. CDR3 nucleotides: TGCGCCAGCAGCCAAGAGCCTACAGGGGCCGAGCAGTACTTC.

A few counts support this clonotype. The rearrangement links TRBV12-3 or TRBV12-4 to TRBJ2-5; weak D call: TRBD2 (5 bases). V was pared by 6 bases and J by 2 bases, with 13 bases between. This CDR3 comprises 14 residues. CDR3 sequence (DNA): TGTGCCAGCAGCTCCCCGGGAACGCAAGAGACCCAGTACTTC. Amino acids: CASSSPGTQETQYF.

This clonotype was recorded many times. The chain employs TRBV29-1 and TRBJ2-7; the D is unclear. Germline loops: CDR1 SQVTM, CDR2 ANQGSEA. Trimming cost V 4 bases and J 2 bases, with 12 bases left between them. CDR3 length: 13 residues. This chain's CDR3 is CSVVLQGTYEQYF. Here the CDR3 DNA reads TGCAGCGTTGTTTTACAAGGTACCTACGAGCAGTACTTC.

Remarks on this clonotype: One base away lies a much larger clone, so this may be a sequencing read error. The rearrangement links TRBV3-1 to TRBJ2-1; 7 nucleotides match TRBD2. From germline, CDR1 is LGHDT and CDR2 YNNKEL (reference sequence). The CDR3 loop spans 14 amino acids. Trimming took 8 bases from V and 2 from J; bases not matched to a gene: 6. CDR3 amino acids: CASGWGGTYNEQFF. For the CDR3, the DNA is TGTGCCAGCGGCTGGGGGGGGACCTACAATGAGCAGTTCTTC.